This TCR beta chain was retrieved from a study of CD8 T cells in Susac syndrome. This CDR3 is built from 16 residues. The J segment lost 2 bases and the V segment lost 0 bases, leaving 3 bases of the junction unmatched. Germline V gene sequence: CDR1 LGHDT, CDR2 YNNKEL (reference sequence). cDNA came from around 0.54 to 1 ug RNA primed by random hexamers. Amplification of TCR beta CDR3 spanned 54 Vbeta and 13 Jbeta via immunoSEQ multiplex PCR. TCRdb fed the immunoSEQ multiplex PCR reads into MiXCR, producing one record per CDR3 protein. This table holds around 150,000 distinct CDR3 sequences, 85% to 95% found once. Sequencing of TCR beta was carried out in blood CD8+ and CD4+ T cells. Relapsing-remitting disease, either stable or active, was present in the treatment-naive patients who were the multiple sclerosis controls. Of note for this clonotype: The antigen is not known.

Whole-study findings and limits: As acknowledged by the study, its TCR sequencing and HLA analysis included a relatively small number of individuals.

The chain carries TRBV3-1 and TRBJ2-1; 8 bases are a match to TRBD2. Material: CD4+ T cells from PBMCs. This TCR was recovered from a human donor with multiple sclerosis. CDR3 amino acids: CASSQDERGTYNEQFF. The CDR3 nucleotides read TGTGCCAGCAGCCAAGACGAGCGGGGGACCTACAATGAGCAGTTCTTC.